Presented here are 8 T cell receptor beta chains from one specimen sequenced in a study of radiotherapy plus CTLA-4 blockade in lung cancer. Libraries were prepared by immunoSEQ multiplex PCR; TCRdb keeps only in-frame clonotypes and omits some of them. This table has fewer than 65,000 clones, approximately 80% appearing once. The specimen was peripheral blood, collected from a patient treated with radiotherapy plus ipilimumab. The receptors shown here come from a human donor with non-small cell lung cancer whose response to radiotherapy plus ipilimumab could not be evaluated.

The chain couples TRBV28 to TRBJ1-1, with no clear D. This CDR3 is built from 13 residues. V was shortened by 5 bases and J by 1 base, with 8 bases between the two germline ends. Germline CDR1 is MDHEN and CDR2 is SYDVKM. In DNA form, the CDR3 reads TGTGCCAGCAGTAGCCTGCCGAACACTGAAGCTTTCTTT. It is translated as CASSSLPNTEAFF.

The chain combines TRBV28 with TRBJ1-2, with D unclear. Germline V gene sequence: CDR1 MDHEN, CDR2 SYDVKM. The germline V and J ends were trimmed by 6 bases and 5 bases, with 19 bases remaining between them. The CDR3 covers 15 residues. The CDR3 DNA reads TGTGCCAGCAGCTCGACCCGAGGCCTTCGGTATGGCTACACCTTC. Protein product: CASSSTRGLRYGYTF.

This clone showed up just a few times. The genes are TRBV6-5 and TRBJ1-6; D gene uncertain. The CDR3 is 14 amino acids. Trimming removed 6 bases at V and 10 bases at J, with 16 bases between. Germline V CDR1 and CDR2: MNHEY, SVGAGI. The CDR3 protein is CASSREGKGSPLHF. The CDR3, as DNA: TGTGCCAGCAGCAGAGAGGGAAAGGGATCACCCCTCCACTTT.

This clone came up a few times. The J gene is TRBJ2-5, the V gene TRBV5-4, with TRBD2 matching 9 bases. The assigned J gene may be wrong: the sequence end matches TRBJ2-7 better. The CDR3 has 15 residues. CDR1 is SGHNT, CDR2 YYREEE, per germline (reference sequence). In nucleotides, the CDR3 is TGTGCCAGCAGCTTGGGAGGGACTAGCAGTTACGAGCAGTACTTC. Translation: CASSLGGTSSYEQYF.

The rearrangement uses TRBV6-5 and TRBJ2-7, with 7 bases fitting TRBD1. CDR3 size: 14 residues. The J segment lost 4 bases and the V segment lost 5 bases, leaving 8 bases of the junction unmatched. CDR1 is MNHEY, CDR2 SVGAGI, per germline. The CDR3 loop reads CASSRRTGEYEQYF. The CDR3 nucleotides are TGTGCCAGCAGTAGGAGGACAGGAGAGTACGAGCAGTACTTC.

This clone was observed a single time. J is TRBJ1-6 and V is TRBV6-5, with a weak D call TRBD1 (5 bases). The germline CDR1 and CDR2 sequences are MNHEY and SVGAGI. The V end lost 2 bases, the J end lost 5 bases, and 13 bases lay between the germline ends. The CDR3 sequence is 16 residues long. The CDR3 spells CASSYRGTANNSPLHF. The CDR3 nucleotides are TGTGCCAGCAGTTACAGGGGCACGGCAAATAATTCACCCCTCCACTTT.

Here the CDR3 DNA reads TGTGCCAGCAGCTTAAGGGGCAGCCAAGAGACCCAGTACTTC. Its translation: CASSLRGSQETQYF. The chain uses TRBV7-2 and TRBJ2-5; TRBD1 might be the D (5 bases). Trimming took off 2 bases at V and 1 base at J, with 8 bases between the two ends. Germline loops: CDR1 SGHTA, CDR2 FQGNSA. The CDR3 contains 14 residues.

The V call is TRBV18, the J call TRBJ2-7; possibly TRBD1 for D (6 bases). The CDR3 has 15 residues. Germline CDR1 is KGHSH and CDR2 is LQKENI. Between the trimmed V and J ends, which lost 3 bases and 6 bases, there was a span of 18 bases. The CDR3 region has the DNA TGTGCCAGCTCACCTTCATCAAACAGGGTGTCCGAGCAGTACTTC. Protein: CASSPSSNRVSEQYF.